Listed below are T cell receptor beta chains from one sample, sequenced in a study of chemoradiotherapy in HPV16-positive cancers. Here immunoSEQ multiplex PCR was the method, and the copy in TCRdb shows in-frame clones only, minus some. The sample carries more than 35,000 clones, more than 75% recorded once. Sequenced here: blood, sampled from a patient who underwent chemoradiotherapy. The receptors were sampled from a human donor with HPV-associated anogenital cancer. Both conserved end residues are part of each CDR3. D genes are given only for firm matches. Clone size is shown for a subset of rows, as once, few, many or a class of expanded clone.

V gene	clone size	D gene	J gene	CDR3 protein	CDR3 DNA
TRBV10-2	NA	TRBD2	TRBJ2-5	CASSGDSGGGETQYF	TGCGCCAGCAGTGGGGATAGCGGGGGGGGTGAGACCCAGTACTTC
TRBV7-8	once	TRBD1	TRBJ2-5	CASSLVGGSETQYF	TGTGCCAGCAGCCTTGTAGGGGGCTCGGAGACCCAGTACTTC
TRBV10-3	NA	TRBD2	TRBJ2-1	CAISESYQGGNEQFF	TGTGCCATCAGTGAGTCGTATCAGGGAGGGAATGAGCAGTTCTTC
TRBV23-1	NA	NA	TRBJ1-6	CASSQSEPNSPLHF	TGCGCCAGCAGTCAATCAGAGCCTAATTCACCCCTCCACTTT
TRBV5-8	NA	NA	TRBJ2-7	CASSLWAEDYEQYF	TGTGCCAGCAGCTTGTGGGCGGAAGACTACGAGCAGTACTTC
TRBV10-3	NA	TRBD2	TRBJ2-5	CAIRKPGLASAQYF	TGTGCCATCAGGAAACCGGGACTAGCGTCCGCCCAGTACTTC
TRBV7-2	NA	NA	TRBJ2-3	CASSPPGGTDTQYF	TGTGCCAGCAGCCCCCCCGGGGGCACAGATACGCAGTATTTT
TRBV2	NA	TRBD2	TRBJ2-2	CASRLAKNTGELFF	TGTGCCAGCAGACTAGCGAAGAACACCGGGGAGCTGTTTTTT
TRBV19	NA	NA	TRBJ2-5	CASSMGLGPRETQYF	TGTGCCAGTAGTATGGGACTGGGGCCACGAGAGACCCAGTACTTC
TRBV6-6	NA	TRBD2	TRBJ2-1	CASKLAGGNYNNEQFF	TGTGCCAGCAAGCTAGCGGGGGGGAACTATAACAATGAGCAGTTCTTC
TRBV5-6	NA	NA	TRBJ1-3	CASSLGRKLSGNTIYF	TGTGCCAGCAGCCTTGGCCGGAAGCTCTCTGGAAACACCATATATTTT
TRBV6-5	NA	NA	TRBJ1-1	CASSIRGGGTEAFF	TGTGCCAGCAGTATACGAGGAGGGGGGACTGAAGCTTTCTTT
TRBV13	NA	NA	TRBJ2-5	CASSLVPAGETQYF	TGTGCCAGCAGCTTAGTGCCCGCGGGAGAGACCCAGTACTTC
TRBV7-9	NA	NA	TRBJ1-6	CASSRGWRSPLHF	TGTGCCAGCAGTCGGGGGTGGAGATCACCCCTCCACTTT
TRBV4-1	NA	NA	TRBJ1-4	CASSQSRAVGRGSTNEKLFF	TGCGCCAGCAGCCAAAGTAGGGCGGTGGGCCGAGGGTCAACTAATGAAAAACTGTTTTTT
TRBV5-4	NA	TRBD1	TRBJ1-1	CASSPRQGMNTEAFF	TGTGCCAGCAGCCCTCGACAGGGAATGAACACTGAAGCTTTCTTT
TRBV6-5	NA	NA	TRBJ2-5	CASSDPARTQYF	TGTGCCAGCAGTGACCCGGCGCGCACCCAGTACTTC
TRBV9	NA	NA	TRBJ1-1	CASSVGVVATEAFF	TGTGCCAGCAGCGTAGGGGTGGTGGCCACTGAAGCTTTCTTT
TRBV9	NA	TRBD2	TRBJ2-1	CASSATLAIGEQFF	TGTGCCAGCAGCGCAACACTAGCGATTGGTGAGCAGTTCTTC
TRBV4-3	few	NA	TRBJ1-2	CASSQDGRENYGYTF	TGCGCCAGCAGCCAAGATGGACGGGAAAACTATGGCTACACCTTC
TRBV6-1	NA	TRBD1	TRBJ1-1	CASSDLQGAGTEAFF	TGTGCCAGCAGTGATCTTCAGGGGGCCGGGACTGAAGCTTTCTTT
TRBV5-1	NA	TRBD1	TRBJ1-1	CASSFNRGTEAFF	TGCGCCAGCAGCTTTAACAGGGGCACTGAAGCTTTCTTT
TRBV10-3	NA	TRBD1	TRBJ1-6	CATNEDRGSPLHF	TGTGCCACGAACGAGGACAGGGGATCACCCCTCCACTTT
TRBV11-2	few	NA	TRBJ1-1	CAIRRMNTEAFF	TGTGCCATCCGGCGGATGAACACTGAAGCTTTCTTT
TRBV30	NA	NA	TRBJ1-1	CAWSQNENTEAFF	TGTGCCTGGAGCCAGAATGAGAACACTGAAGCTTTCTTT
TRBV18	NA	TRBD1	TRBJ1-2	CASSPSWGQGTGEGYTF	TGTGCCAGCTCACCATCATGGGGACAGGGGACGGGAGAGGGCTACACCTTC
TRBV9	NA	NA	TRBJ2-5	CASSVASTAVQETQYF	TGTGCCAGCAGCGTAGCTTCAACAGCCGTCCAAGAGACCCAGTACTTC
TRBV19	NA	TRBD1	TRBJ1-5	CASSIQPQGWSPQHF	TGTGCCAGTAGTATCCAACCACAGGGGTGGAGTCCCCAGCATTTT
TRBV7-2	NA	TRBD2	TRBJ2-3	CASSFGSRTSGGARPQYF	TGTGCCAGCAGCTTTGGATCGAGGACTAGCGGGGGGGCAAGACCGCAGTATTTT